These 21 T cell receptor beta chains originate from one sample sequenced in a study of blood T cells in healthy people across ages (dated by TCRdb to between 2014 and 2017). Libraries were constructed by 5' RACE. Sequencing instrument: Illumina HiSeq 2500. The second PCR ran for about 6 to 12 cycles and used a J-beta primer mix along with a sample-barcoded 5' primer. Using fastp at Q25 and MiXCR, TCRdb reprocessed the public reads and kept productive beta chains. Each entry merges the rows of one CDR3 protein and shows their most common DNA and genes. The sample table holds about 730,000 distinct CDR3 sequences, of which 35% to 45% were seen once. The ten largest clones capture around 20% of the sample. What was sequenced was blood. The receptor set was obtained from a woman aged 55-70 years in good health.

This clonotype came up a few times. V and J are TRBV20-1 and TRBJ2-4; either TRBD1 or TRBD2 may fit D (6 bases each). With 4 bases removed from V and 13 bases from J, the gap between germline ends came to 23 bases. CDR3 length: 14 residues. Germline CDR1 DFQATT, CDR2 SNEGSKA (reference sequence). The CDR3 reads CSATLNRVKGGQYF. The CDR3 coding sequence is TGCAGTGCTACCCTGAACAGGGTTAAAGGAGGGCAGTACTTC.

This clonotype was counted between two and nine times. The rearrangement joins TRBV20-1 to TRBJ1-1; 7 bases are shared with TRBD1. The CDR3 is made up of 12 amino acids. Germline trimming cut 5 bases from V and 5 bases from J; bases unmatched to any gene: 5. Germline V gene sequence: CDR1 DFQATT, CDR2 SNEGSKA (reference sequence). The CDR3 region has the DNA TGCAGTGCTTCAATGACAGGGACTGAAGCTTTCTTT. Its translation: CSASMTGTEAFF.

The rearrangement joins TRBV11-2 to TRBJ2-1; TRBD2 matches at 8 bases. The V gene's germline CDR1 is SGHAT and CDR2 FQNNGV. CDR3 length equals 13 residues. V shed 6 bases, J shed 9 bases, and the junction held 7 bases outside the gene matches. CDR3 sequence reads: CASSPHRGGEQFF. The DNA of the CDR3 is TGTGCCAGCAGTCCCCACCGGGGGGGTGAGCAGTTCTTC.

This clonotype was seen at least ten times. For the CDR3, the DNA is TGTGCCAGCAGTTATGAGGGACCCCACTTTTACACCGGGGAGCTGTTTTTT. This sequence encodes CASSYEGPHFYTGELFF. The J gene is TRBJ2-2, the V gene TRBV6-6; D could derive from TRBD1 or TRBD2 (5 bases each). V was cut by 3 bases and J by 3 bases, with 17 bases left in between. Germline V gene data show CDR1 as MNHNY and CDR2 as SVGAGI (reference sequence). The CDR3 spans 17 residues.

The chain combines TRBV20-1 with TRBJ2-3; maybe TRBD2 (6 bases). Germline values: CDR1 DFQATT, CDR2 SNEGSKA (reference sequence). V shed 0 bases and J shed 0 bases, with 10 bases lying between them. This CDR3 is 15 amino acids long. The CDR3 protein is CSARDPSASTDTQYF. CDR3 nucleotide sequence: TGCAGTGCTAGAGATCCTAGCGCGAGCACAGATACGCAGTATTTT.

In DNA, the CDR3 is TGTGCCAGCAGAGCCGCAACAGGGAGCTCCTACAATGAGCAGTTCTTC. Its protein product is CASRAATGSSYNEQFF. The chain recombines TRBV7-2 with TRBJ2-1; a weak D match, TRBD1 (6 bases). Germline V CDR1 and CDR2: SGHTA, FQGNSA. Trimming took off 6 bases at V and 0 bases at J, with 15 bases between the two ends. This CDR3 is built from 16 residues.

With regard to this clonotype: The junction and the germline gene differ at one end; a read error may be behind it. The chain joins TRBV7-2 to TRBJ2-1; 10 bases are a match to TRBD2. Germline loops: CDR1 SGHTA, CDR2 FQGNSA. The CDR3 has 20 residues. CDR3 in DNA: TGTGCCAGCAGCTCCCCGGCGCGGGTGCTAGCGGGAGAAACCTACAATGGGCAGTTCTTC. It encodes CASSSPARVLAGETYNGQFF.

This clonotype showed up just a few times. The chain combines TRBV3-1 with TRBJ2-7; D call uncertain. V was shortened by 4 bases and J by 3 bases, with 7 bases between the two germline ends. The V gene's germline CDR1 is LGHDT and CDR2 YNNKEL (reference sequence). The CDR3 loop spans 12 amino acids. The chain's CDR3 is CASSRLGYEQYF. CDR3 bases: TGTGCCAGCAGCCGCCTTGGCTACGAGCAGTACTTC.

The chain has TRBV9 and TRBJ2-7; the D gene is possibly TRBD1 (6 bases). The V gene lost 0 bases and the J gene lost 1 base, with 14 bases spanning the gap. CDR1 is SGDLS and CDR2 is YYNGEE in the germline V gene. The CDR3 totals 16 residues. CDR3 DNA sequence: TGTGCCAGCAGCGTAGGATCGACAGGCCAGTCCTACGAGCAGTACTTC. Amino acids: CASSVGSTGQSYEQYF.

The chain is built from TRBV10-3 and TRBJ2-3; 8 bases map to TRBD1. Looked up from germline, CDR1 is ENHRY and CDR2 is SYGVKD. This CDR3 has 14 amino acids. With V trimmed by 8 bases and J by 2 bases, 6 bases remained unmatched. CDR3 sequence reads: CAIGQGSYTDTQYF. The CDR3 DNA follows: TGTGCCATCGGACAGGGCAGCTACACAGATACGCAGTATTTT.

The genes are TRBV12-5 and TRBJ2-1, with 8 positions matching TRBD2. Per the germline V gene, CDR1 is LGHNT and CDR2 is FRNRAP. This CDR3 comprises 14 residues. V shed 8 bases and J 3 bases; nucleotides not matched to a gene: 6. CDR3 residues: CASSETSDYNEQFF. The CDR3 nucleotides read TGTGCTAGTTCCGAGACTAGCGACTACAATGAGCAGTTCTTC.

This chain links TRBV24-1 with TRBJ2-3; D is perhaps TRBD2 (7 bases). V gave up 2 bases and J gave up 0 bases, with 17 bases separating them. Germline V gene data show CDR1 as KGHDR and CDR2 as SFDVKD. CDR3 length: 18 residues. The CDR3 nucleotides read TGTGCCACCAGTGATTCCGAAAGGGGGGGCCCAAGCACAGATACGCAGTATTTT. The encoded protein is CATSDSERGGPSTDTQYF.

The rearrangement links TRBV10-3 to TRBJ1-5, with D tentatively TRBD1 (6 bases). Germline-derived CDR1 and CDR2 are ENHRY and SYGVKD. This CDR3 has 17 residues. V was shortened by 0 bases and J by 4 bases, with 16 bases between the two germline ends. CDR3 loop: CAISESISGTLNQPQHF. Written as DNA, the CDR3 is TGTGCCATCAGTGAGTCTATTTCCGGGACATTAAATCAGCCCCAGCATTTT.

This clonotype has more than one count but fewer than ten. The CDR3 nucleotides are TGCAGTGCTAGATACTCGCGTCAAACCTACGAGCAGTACTTC. Encoded protein: CSARYSRQTYEQYF. This chain connects TRBV20-1 to TRBJ2-7; no firm D call. This CDR3 has 14 amino acids. Germline CDR1 DFQATT, CDR2 SNEGSKA (reference sequence). Trimming removed 2 bases from V and 2 bases from J, with 13 bases in between.

Only a few counts were recorded for this clonotype. The J gene is TRBJ2-2, the V gene TRBV5-1; D not certain. Germline values: CDR1 SGHRS, CDR2 YFSETQ. This CDR3 spans 16 amino acids. V lost 0 bases, J lost 4 bases, and 13 bases lay in between. This chain's CDR3 is CASSLVPGVGTGELFF. CDR3 nucleotide sequence: TGCGCCAGCAGCTTGGTTCCGGGTGTGGGCACCGGGGAGCTGTTTTTT.

This clonotype was counted ten times or more. The chain uses TRBV6-2 or TRBV6-3 and TRBJ2-3; 12 nucleotides match TRBD2. The germline gives CDR1 MNHEY, CDR2 SVGEGT. The CDR3 spans 17 residues. J gave up 5 bases and V 5 bases, and 11 bases lay outside the gene matches. CDR3 sequence (DNA): TGTGCCAGCAGTCTGACGCTAGCGGGAGGGCCCAGAGATACGCAGTATTTT. Its translation: CASSLTLAGGPRDTQYF.

This sequence joins TRBV25-1 and TRBJ2-7, with TRBD1 identical over 7 bases. Germline CDR1 and CDR2: MGHDK and SYGVNS. The CDR3 has 15 residues. Germline trimming cut 1 base from V and 5 bases from J; bases unmatched to any gene: 8. The CDR3 reads CASSESGRGSDEQYF. CDR3 nucleotides: TGTGCCAGCAGTGAATCAGGCAGGGGGTCGGACGAGCAGTACTTC.

The chain has TRBV20-1 and TRBJ1-2; D remains unclear. V lost 5 bases, J lost 8 bases, and 12 bases lay in between. This CDR3 region has 11 residues. CDR1 and CDR2 (germline): DFQATT, SNEGSKA (reference sequence). DNA of the CDR3: TGCAGTGCTGGCCCACTAGGGGGCTACACCTTC. It yields the protein CSAGPLGGYTF.

In its sample, this clonotype was seen once. The chain carries TRBV18 and TRBJ2-7; 9 bases agree with TRBD1. This CDR3 spans 15 amino acids. The ends lost 6 bases at V and 8 bases at J; junction bases unmatched: 14. Per germline, CDR1 KGHSH and CDR2 LQKENI. DNA for the CDR3: TGTGCCAGCTCGGCTCCGGGACAGGGTATTGGCAAGCAGTACTTC. Translating gives CASSAPGQGIGKQYF.

This sequence joins TRBV25-1 and TRBJ2-1; the D gene could be TRBD1 or TRBD2 (5 bases each). The CDR3 loop spans 15 amino acids. Germline V CDR1 and CDR2: MGHDK, SYGVNS. Trimming took off 3 bases at V and 4 bases at J, with 13 bases between the two ends. CDR3 loop: CASSDTGTPYNEQFF. For the CDR3, the DNA is TGTGCCAGCAGTGACACCGGGACCCCTTACAATGAGCAGTTCTTC.

A few counts support this clonotype. The chain links TRBV3-1 to TRBJ2-1, with a possible D match to TRBD1 (6 bases). Germline-derived CDR1 and CDR2 are LGHDT and YNNKEL (reference sequence). CDR3 length equals 15 residues. Trimming took 5 bases from V and 6 from J, leaving 17 bases between them. CDR3 nucleotide sequence: TGTGCCAGCAGCACGGGGACAATGGCAAGCAATGAGCAGTTCTTC. Residues: CASSTGTMASNEQFF.